The clone carrying this T cell receptor (beta chain) appeared many times. This sample stems from a study of regulatory T cells in long-lasting Graves disease. This CDR3 comprises 16 residues. V lost 3 bases and J 4 bases, leaving 16 bases between the germline ends. Germline lookup yields CDR1 LNHDA and CDR2 SQIVND (reference sequence). Time point indicated: persistent/refractory GD, antithyroid drugs over 5 years with positive TRAb. RNA from PBMCs was the source of the TCR library. CDR3 regions were amplified by Arm-PCR using iRepertoire HTBI primers to build TCR beta libraries. TCRdb ran MiXCR on the multiplex PCR reads and lists one entry per CDR3 protein. Of about 460,000 distinct CDR3 sequences listed, under 25% are singletons.

J is TRBJ2-4 and V is TRBV19, with a tentative D call TRBD1 (6 bases). The clonotype was recovered from a female donor with Graves disease. The starting material was peripheral blood mononuclear cells (PBMCs), obtained when the disease was refractory, from a patient treated with antithyroid drugs. CDR3 sequence: CASSMTLDGQKNIQYF. Here the CDR3 DNA reads TGTGCCAGTAGTATGACCTTGGACGGACAGAAAAACATTCAGTACTTC.